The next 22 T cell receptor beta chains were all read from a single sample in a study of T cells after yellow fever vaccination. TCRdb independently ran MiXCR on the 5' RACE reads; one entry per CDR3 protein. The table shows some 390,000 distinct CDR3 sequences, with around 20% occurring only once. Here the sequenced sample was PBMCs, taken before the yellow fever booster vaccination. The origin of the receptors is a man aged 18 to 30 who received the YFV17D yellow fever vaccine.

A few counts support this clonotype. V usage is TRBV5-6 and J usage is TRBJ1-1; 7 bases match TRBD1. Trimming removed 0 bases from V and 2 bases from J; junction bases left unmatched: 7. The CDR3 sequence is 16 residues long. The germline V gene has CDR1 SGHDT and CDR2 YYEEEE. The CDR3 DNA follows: TGTGCCAGCAGCTTGGCGGGACAGTTTATTAACACTGAAGCTTTCTTT. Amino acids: CASSLAGQFINTEAFF. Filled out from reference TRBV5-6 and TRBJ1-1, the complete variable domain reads DAGVTQSPTHLIKTRGQQVTLRCSPKSGHDTVSWYQQALGQGPQFIFQYYEEEERQRGNFPDRFSGHQFPNYSSELNVNALLLGDSALYLCASSLAGQFINTEAFFGQGTRLTVV.

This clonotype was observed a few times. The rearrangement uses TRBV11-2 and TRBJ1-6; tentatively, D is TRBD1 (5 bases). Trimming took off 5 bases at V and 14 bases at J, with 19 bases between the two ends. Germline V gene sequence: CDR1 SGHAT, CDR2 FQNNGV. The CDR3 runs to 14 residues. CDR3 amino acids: CASSPRDGYNSLHF. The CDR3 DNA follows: TGTGCCAGCAGCCCCAGGGACGGGTACAACTCCCTCCACTTT.

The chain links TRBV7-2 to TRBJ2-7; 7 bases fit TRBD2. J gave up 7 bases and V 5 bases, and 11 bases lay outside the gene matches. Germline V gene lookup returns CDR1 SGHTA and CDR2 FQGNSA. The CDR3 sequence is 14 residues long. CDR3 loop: CASSSSGNQKEQYF. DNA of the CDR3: TGTGCCAGCAGCAGCAGCGGGAACCAAAAGGAGCAGTACTTC.

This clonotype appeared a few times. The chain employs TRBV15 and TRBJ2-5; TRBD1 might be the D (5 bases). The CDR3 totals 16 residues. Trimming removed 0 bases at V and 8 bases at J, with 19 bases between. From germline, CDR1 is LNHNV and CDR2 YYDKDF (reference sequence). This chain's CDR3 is CATSRDVTAVWETQYF. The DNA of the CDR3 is TGTGCCACCAGCAGAGATGTGACAGCCGTTTGGGAAACCCAGTACTTC.

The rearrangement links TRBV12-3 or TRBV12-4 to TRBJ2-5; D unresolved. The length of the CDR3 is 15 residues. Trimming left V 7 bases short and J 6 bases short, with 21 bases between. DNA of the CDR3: TGTGCCAGCAATCGGGCGGCGGCCTATTGGAAGACCCAGTACTTC. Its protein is CASNRAAAYWKTQYF.

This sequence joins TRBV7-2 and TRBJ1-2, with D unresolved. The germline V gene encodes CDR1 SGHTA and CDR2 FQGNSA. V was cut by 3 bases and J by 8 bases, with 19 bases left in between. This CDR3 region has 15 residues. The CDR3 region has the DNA TGTGCCAGCAGCTTGTCTCCAATTCGGTCTCGCGGCTACACCTTC. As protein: CASSLSPIRSRGYTF.

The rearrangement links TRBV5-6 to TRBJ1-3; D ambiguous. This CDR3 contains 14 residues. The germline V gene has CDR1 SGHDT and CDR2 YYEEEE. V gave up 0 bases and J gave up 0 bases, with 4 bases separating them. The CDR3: CASSLESSGNTIYF. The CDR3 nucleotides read TGTGCCAGCAGCTTGGAGAGCTCTGGAAACACCATATATTTT.

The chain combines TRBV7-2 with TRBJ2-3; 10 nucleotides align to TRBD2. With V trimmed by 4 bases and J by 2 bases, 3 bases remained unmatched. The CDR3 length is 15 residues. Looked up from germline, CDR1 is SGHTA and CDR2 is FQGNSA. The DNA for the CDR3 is TGTGCCAGCAGCTCTAGCGGGGGTAACACAGATACGCAGTATTTT. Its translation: CASSSSGGNTDTQYF.

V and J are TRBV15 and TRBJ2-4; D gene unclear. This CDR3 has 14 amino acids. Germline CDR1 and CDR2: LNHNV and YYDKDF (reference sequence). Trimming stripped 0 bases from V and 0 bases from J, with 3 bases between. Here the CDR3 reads CATSRDLAKNIQYF. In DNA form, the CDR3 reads TGTGCCACCAGCAGAGACCTAGCCAAAAACATTCAGTACTTC.

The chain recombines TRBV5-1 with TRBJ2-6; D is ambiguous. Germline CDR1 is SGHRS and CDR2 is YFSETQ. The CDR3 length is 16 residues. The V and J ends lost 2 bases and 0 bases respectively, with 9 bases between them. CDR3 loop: CASSFLASSGANVLTF. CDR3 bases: TGCGCCAGCAGCTTTCTCGCGAGCTCTGGGGCCAACGTCCTGACTTTC. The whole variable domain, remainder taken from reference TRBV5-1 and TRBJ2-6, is KAGVTQTPRYLIKTRGQQVTLSCSPISGHRSVSWYQQTPGQGLQFLFEYFSETQRNKGNFPGRFSGRQFSNSRSEMNVSTLELGDSALYLCASSFLASSGANVLTFGAGSRLTVL.

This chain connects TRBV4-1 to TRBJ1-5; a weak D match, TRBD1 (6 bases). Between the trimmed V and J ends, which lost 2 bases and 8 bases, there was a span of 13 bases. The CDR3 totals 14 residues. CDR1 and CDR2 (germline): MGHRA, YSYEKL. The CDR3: CASSQRGAIEPQHF. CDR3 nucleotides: TGCGCCAGCAGCCAAAGGGGGGCGATCGAGCCCCAGCATTTT.

The CDR3 nucleotides read TGTGCCAGCAGCCCGAGGACGGCGGAGACCCAGTACTTC. Its translation is CASSPRTAETQYF. The rearrangement links TRBV7-6 to TRBJ2-5; D is ambiguous. The CDR3 is made up of 13 amino acids. V was cut by 5 bases and J by 5 bases, with 12 bases left in between. Germline assignment: CDR1 SGHVS and CDR2 FNYEAQ. The full variable domain, its missing parts supplied by reference TRBV7-6 and TRBJ2-5, is GAGVSQSPRYKVTKRGQDVALRCDPISGHVSLYWYRQALGQGPEFLTYFNYEAQQDKSGLPNDRFSAERPEGSISTLTIQRTEQRDSAMYRCASSPRTAETQYFGPGTRLLVL.

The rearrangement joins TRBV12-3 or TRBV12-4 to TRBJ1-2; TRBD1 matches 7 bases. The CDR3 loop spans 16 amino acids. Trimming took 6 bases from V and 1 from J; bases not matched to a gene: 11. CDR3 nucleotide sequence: TGTGCCAGCAGCCCGGGACAGAGCCACTTTAACTATGGCTACACCTTC. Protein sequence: CASSPGQSHFNYGYTF.

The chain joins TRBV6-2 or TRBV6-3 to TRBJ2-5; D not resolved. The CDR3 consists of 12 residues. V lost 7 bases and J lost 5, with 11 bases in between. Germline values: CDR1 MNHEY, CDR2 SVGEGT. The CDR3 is CASKNTVETQYF. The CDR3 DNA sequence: TGTGCCAGCAAGAATACGGTCGAGACCCAGTACTTC.

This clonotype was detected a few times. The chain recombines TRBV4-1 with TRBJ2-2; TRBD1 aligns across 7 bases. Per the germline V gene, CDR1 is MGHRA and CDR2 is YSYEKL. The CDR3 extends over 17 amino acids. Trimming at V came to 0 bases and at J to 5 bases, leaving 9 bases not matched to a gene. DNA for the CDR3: TGCGCCAGCAGCCAAGACCCCCACAGGGGTAGAACCGGGGAGCTGTTTTTT. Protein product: CASSQDPHRGRTGELFF.

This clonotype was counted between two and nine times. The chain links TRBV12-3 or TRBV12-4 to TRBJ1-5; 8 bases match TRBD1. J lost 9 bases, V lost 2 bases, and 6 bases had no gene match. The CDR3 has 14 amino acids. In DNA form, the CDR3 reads TGTGCCAGCAGTTTACAACAGGGGGGTGGGCCCCAGCATTTT. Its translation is CASSLQQGGGPQHF.

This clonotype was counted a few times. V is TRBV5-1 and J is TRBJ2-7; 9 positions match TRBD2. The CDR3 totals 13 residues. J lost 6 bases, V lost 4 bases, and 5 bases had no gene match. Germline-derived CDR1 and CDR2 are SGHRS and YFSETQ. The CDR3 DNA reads TGCGCCAGCAGCCCCGGGACTAGCCTCGAGCAGTACTTC. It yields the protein CASSPGTSLEQYF.

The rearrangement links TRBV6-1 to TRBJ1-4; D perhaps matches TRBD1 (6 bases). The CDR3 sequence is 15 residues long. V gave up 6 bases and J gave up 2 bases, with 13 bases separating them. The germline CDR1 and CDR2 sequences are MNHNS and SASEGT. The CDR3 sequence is CASRGTGLTNEKLFF. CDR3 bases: TGTGCCAGCAGGGGAACAGGGCTTACTAATGAAAAACTGTTTTTT.

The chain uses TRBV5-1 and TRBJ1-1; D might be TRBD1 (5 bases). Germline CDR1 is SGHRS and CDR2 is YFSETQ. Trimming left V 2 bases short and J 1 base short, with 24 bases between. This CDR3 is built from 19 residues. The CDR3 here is CASSFVEASAGRANTEAFF. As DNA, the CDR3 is TGCGCCAGCAGCTTCGTAGAGGCCTCCGCGGGACGGGCGAACACTGAAGCTTTCTTT.

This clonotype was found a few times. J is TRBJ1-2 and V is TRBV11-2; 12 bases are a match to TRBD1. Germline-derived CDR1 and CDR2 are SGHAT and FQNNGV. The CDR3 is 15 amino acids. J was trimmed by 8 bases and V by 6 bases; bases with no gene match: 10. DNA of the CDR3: TGTGCCAGCAGACGCCCGGGACAGGGGGCGACCGGCTACACCTTC. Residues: CASRRPGQGATGYTF.

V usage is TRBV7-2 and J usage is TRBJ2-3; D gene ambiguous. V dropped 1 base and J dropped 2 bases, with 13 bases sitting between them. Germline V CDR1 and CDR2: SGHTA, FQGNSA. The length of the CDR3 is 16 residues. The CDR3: CASSLGVVAVTDTQYF. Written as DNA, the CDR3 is TGTGCCAGCAGCTTAGGGGTAGTGGCGGTCACAGATACGCAGTATTTT.

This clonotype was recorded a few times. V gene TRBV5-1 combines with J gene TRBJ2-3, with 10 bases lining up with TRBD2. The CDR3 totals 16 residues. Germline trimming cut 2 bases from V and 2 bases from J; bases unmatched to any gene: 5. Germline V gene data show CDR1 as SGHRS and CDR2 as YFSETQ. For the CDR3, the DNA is TGCGCCAGCAGCTTCGGAGGACTAGCGGACACAGATACGCAGTATTTT. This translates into CASSFGGLADTDTQYF.